The TCR beta chain described here comes from a study of cytomegalovirus exposure and HLA in healthy donors. PCR primers comprised 60 Vbeta and 13 Jbeta primers. Generated by immunoSEQ multiplex PCR, the TCRdb table keeps only in-frame clones and is missing some. The profile covers approximately 200,000 clones, with just under 75% appearing a single time and around 3.3% taken by the ten largest. A remark on this clone: Its antigen is unidentified.

Findings and caveats of the study: Compared with the roughly 700-donor mean, an Asian-associated ancestry cluster reportedly had fewer N-insertions, according to a later analysis. Analysis was carried out at a later point, and it linked a missense DCLRE1C variant to TCR beta V- and J-gene trimming.

The V and J ends lost 3 bases and 10 bases respectively, with 12 bases between them. Per the germline V gene, CDR1 is SEHNR and CDR2 is FQNEAQ (reference sequence). The CDR3 extends over 13 amino acids. This receptor was identified in a woman aged 30 to 39 in good health and CMV-seropositive. Source material: PBMCs. This sequence joins TRBV7-9 and TRBJ2-2, with D unclear. The CDR3 region is CASSFREYLELFF. The CDR3, as DNA: TGTGCCAGCAGCTTTCGAGAGTACCTGGAGCTGTTTTTT. Full variable domain (missing parts from reference TRBV7-9 and TRBJ2-2): DTGVSQNPRHKITKRGQNVTFRCDPISEHNRLYWYRQTLGQGPEFLTYFQNEAQLEKSRLLSDRFSAERPKGSFSTLEIQRTEQGDSAMYLCASSFREYLELFFGEGSRLTVL.